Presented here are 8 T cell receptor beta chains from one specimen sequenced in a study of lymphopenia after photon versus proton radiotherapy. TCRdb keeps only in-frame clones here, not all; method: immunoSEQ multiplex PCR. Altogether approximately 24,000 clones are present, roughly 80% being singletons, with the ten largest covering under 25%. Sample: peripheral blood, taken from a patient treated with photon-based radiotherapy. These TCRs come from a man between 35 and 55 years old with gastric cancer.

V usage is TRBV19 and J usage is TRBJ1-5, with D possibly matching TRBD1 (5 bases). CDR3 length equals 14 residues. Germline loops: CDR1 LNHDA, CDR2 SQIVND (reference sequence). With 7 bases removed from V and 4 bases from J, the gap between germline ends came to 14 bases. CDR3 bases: TGTGCCAGTACCGAAGGGACTTTAAATCAGCCCCAGCATTTT. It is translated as CASTEGTLNQPQHF.

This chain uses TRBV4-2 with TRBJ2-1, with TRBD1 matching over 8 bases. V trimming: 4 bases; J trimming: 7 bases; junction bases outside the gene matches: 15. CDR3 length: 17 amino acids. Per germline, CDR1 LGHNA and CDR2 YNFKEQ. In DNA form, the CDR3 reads TGTGCCAGCAGCCGTAGGACCTCCGGGACAGGCTCGAATGAGCAGTTCTTC. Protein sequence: CASSRRTSGTGSNEQFF.

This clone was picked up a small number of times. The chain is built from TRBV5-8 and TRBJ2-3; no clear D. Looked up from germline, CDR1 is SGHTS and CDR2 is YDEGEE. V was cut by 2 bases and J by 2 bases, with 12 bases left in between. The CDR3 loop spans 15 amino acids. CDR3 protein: CASSLGWSDTDTQYF. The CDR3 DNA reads TGTGCCAGCAGCTTAGGCTGGTCAGACACAGATACGCAGTATTTT.

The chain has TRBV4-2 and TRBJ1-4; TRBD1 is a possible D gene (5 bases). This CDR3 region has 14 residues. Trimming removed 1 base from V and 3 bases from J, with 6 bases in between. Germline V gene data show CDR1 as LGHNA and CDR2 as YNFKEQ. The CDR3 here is CASSQAGSNEKLFF. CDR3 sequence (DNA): TGTGCCAGCAGCCAAGCAGGGTCTAATGAAAAACTGTTTTTT.

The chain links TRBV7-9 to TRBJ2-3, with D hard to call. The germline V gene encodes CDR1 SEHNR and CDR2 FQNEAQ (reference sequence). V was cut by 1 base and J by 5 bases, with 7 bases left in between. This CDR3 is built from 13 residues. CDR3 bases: TGTGCCAGCAGCTTAGACAATGGAGATACGCAGTATTTT. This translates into CASSLDNGDTQYF. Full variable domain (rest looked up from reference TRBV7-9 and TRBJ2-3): DTGVSQNPRHKITKRGQNVTFRCDPISEHNRLYWYRQTLGQGPEFLTYFQNEAQLEKSRLLSDRFSAERPKGSFSTLEIQRTEQGDSAMYLCASSLDNGDTQYFGPGTRLTVL.

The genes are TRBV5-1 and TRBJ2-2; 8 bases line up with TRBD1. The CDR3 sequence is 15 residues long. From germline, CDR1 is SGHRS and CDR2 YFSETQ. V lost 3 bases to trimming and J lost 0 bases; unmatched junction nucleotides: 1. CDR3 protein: CASSWGQANTGELFF. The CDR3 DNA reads TGCGCCAGCAGCTGGGGACAGGCGAACACCGGGGAGCTGTTTTTT.

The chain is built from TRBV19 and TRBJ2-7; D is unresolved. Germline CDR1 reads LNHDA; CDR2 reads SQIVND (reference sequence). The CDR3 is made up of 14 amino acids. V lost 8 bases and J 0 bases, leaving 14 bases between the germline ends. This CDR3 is CASAVGLSSYEQYF. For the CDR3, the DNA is TGTGCCAGTGCCGTGGGTCTTAGCTCCTACGAGCAGTACTTC.

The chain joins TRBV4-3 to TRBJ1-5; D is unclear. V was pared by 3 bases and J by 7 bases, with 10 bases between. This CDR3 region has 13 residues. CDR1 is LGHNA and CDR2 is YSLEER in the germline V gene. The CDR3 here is CASSQGSEQPQHF. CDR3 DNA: TGCGCCAGCAGCCAGGGGTCGGAACAGCCCCAGCATTTT.